This record looks at one T cell receptor (beta chain) sequence and its context. Priming with a constant-region primer yielded TCR beta cDNA from 450 to 600 ng total RNA. Construction of TCR beta libraries relied on three successive nested multiplex PCR rounds employing slightly modified ARM-PCR. Running 9 to 11 cycles apiece, the first two PCR rounds relied on TRBV1-TRBV30 forward primers together with a C-beta reverse primer. MiXCR, run by TCRdb on the multiplex PCR reads, gives a single entry per CDR3 protein. The top ten clones hold about 6% of a sample with 300,000 to 350,000 distinct CDR3 sequences, 65% of them seen once. The entry originates in a study of tumor-infiltrating lymphocytes in primary liver carcinoma. Blood RNA originated from unsorted whole blood, with germline DNA additionally extracted. Patients showed chronic HBV infection and an absence of prior treatment. An approximately 4-milliliter peripheral blood sample was collected before surgery.

The V gene lost 5 bases and the J gene lost 5 bases, with 12 bases spanning the gap. This CDR3 region has 13 residues. The receptor comes from a man between 40 and 49 years old with primary liver carcinoma and hepatitis B virus infection. Input material: peripheral blood. This chain connects TRBV12-3 or TRBV12-4 to TRBJ1-1, with unresolved D. The CDR3 DNA reads as TGTGCCAGCAGTCTCACGGGCCCGACTGAAGCTTTCTTT. Translation: CASSLTGPTEAFF.